The 27 T cell receptor beta chains presented below share a single source sample, sequenced in a study of blood T cell repertoires in COVID-19. The data were produced by immunoSEQ multiplex PCR, yet TCRdb's version contains in-frame clones alone and is incomplete. Among approximately 140,000 clones listed, 84% were seen once. The source material was PBMCs or T cells enriched from blood (not recorded which). Every receptor here comes from a woman between 45 and 65 years old who had been exposed to COVID-19.

The genes are TRBV7-9 and TRBJ1-2, with D possibly matching TRBD1 (6 bases). CDR1 and CDR2 from the germline V gene are SEHNR and FQNEAQ (reference sequence). The CDR3 is made up of 15 amino acids. V was shortened by 5 bases and J by 4 bases, with 17 bases between the two germline ends. CDR3 sequence: CASSPDGTSLYGYTF. As DNA, the CDR3 is TGTGCCAGCAGCCCGGACGGGACAAGCCTCTATGGCTACACCTTC.

This clone turned up a few times. The CDR3 loop reads CASSPLAGDTDTQYF. For the CDR3, the DNA is TGTGCCAGCAGCCCACTAGCGGGGGACACAGATACGCAGTATTTT. The chain is built from TRBV2 and TRBJ2-3, with 11 bases identical to TRBD2. CDR3 length: 15 amino acids. The germline V gene has CDR1 SNHLY and CDR2 FYNNEI. Losses at the gene ends were 6 bases for V and 2 bases for J; bases not matched to a gene: 4.

The chain has TRBV5-6 and TRBJ1-4; D is unresolved. This CDR3 has 15 residues. The V end was cut by 4 bases, the J end by 10 bases, with 20 bases between. Germline CDR1 reads SGHDT; CDR2 reads YYEEEE. The CDR3 here is CASSPVGDPTVKLFF. Here the CDR3 DNA reads TGTGCCAGCAGCCCTGTCGGGGATCCGACTGTAAAACTGTTTTTT.

CDR3 residues: CASSYDRDFTSRFF. The CDR3 DNA follows: TGTGCCAGCAGTTACGACAGGGATTTTACCTCAAGGTTCTTC. The chain carries TRBV27 and TRBJ2-1; 7 positions agree with TRBD1. V lost 4 bases to trimming and J lost 15 bases; unmatched junction nucleotides: 15. The CDR3 runs to 14 residues. CDR1 and CDR2 from the germline V gene are MNHEY and SMNVEV (reference sequence).

The chain employs TRBV6-5 and TRBJ2-5, with TRBD2 matching over 10 bases. The ends lost 6 bases at V and 5 bases at J; junction bases unmatched: 9. The length of the CDR3 is 15 residues. The V gene's germline CDR1 is MNHEY and CDR2 SVGAGI. Here the CDR3 DNA reads TGTGCCAGCAGCCAACGAGCGGGGGGGCTCGAGACCCAGTACTTC. Its translation is CASSQRAGGLETQYF.

The chain uses TRBV21-1 and TRBJ1-6. TRBV21-1 is assigned pseudogene status. The CDR3 runs to 12 residues. The CDR3 loop is CASTGGNSPLHF. Here the CDR3 DNA reads TGTGCCAGCACGGGGGGGAATTCACCCCTCCACTTT.

The chain recombines TRBV7-2 with TRBJ2-1; TRBD2 agrees at 9 bases. Looked up from germline, CDR1 is SGHTA and CDR2 is FQGNSA. The CDR3 runs 16 residues. V shed 5 bases and J 3 bases; nucleotides not matched to a gene: 8. The CDR3 DNA is TGTGCCAGCAGCCTCGGCGGGACTAGCAGCTACAATGAGCAGTTCTTC. Translating it yields CASSLGGTSSYNEQFF.

The chain combines TRBV19 with TRBJ1-2; 7 positions match TRBD1. Germline values: CDR1 LNHDA, CDR2 SQIVND (reference sequence). The CDR3 is 15 amino acids. V lost 7 bases and J lost 2; bases outside the gene matches: 10. CDR3 in amino acids: CASKVQGMKNYGYTF. The CDR3 DNA sequence: TGTGCCAGTAAAGTACAGGGGATGAAAAACTATGGCTACACCTTC.

This clone came up a few times. The chain joins TRBV19 to TRBJ1-1; D is ambiguous. Germline-derived CDR1 and CDR2 are LNHDA and SQIVND (reference sequence). This CDR3 spans 17 amino acids. V dropped 3 bases and J dropped 1 base, with 18 bases sitting between them. The CDR3 bases are TGTGCCAGTAGTATGAGGGCAGCTGAATATTCGAACACTGAAGCTTTCTTT. This translates into CASSMRAAEYSNTEAFF. The variable domain in full, completed from reference TRBV19 and TRBJ1-1, reads DGGITQSPKYLFRKEGQNVTLSCEQNLNHDAMYWYRQDPGQGLRLIYYSQIVNDFQKGDIAEGYSVSREKKESFPLTVTSAQKNPTAFYLCASSMRAAEYSNTEAFFGQGTRLTVV.

Only one count was recorded for this clone. The V gene is TRBV5-4, the J gene TRBJ1-5; D might be TRBD1 (5 bases). V shed 4 bases and J shed 3 bases, with 11 bases lying between them. This CDR3 is built from 14 residues. From germline, CDR1 is SGHNT and CDR2 YYREEE (reference sequence). In DNA form, the CDR3 reads TGTGCCAGCAGCATCGACAGAACCAATCAGCCCCAGCATTTT. This codes for CASSIDRTNQPQHF.

This chain links TRBV25-1 with TRBJ2-5; a possible D gene is TRBD2 (5 bases). Trimming removed 1 base from V and 1 base from J, with 10 bases in between. This CDR3 comprises 15 residues. The germline CDR1 and CDR2 sequences are MGHDK and SYGVNS. The CDR3 reads CASSESLGAQETQYF. The CDR3 bases are TGTGCCAGCAGTGAATCCCTGGGAGCCCAAGAGACCCAGTACTTC. Using reference TRBV25-1 and TRBJ2-5 for the parts outside the CDR3, the full variable domain is EADIYQTPRYLVIGTGKKITLECSQTMGHDKMYWYQQDPGMELHLIHYSYGVNSTEKGDLSSESTVSRIRTEHFPLTLESARPSHTSQYLCASSESLGAQETQYFGPGTRLLVL.

The chain carries TRBV5-1 and TRBJ2-5; D call uncertain. The CDR3 covers 11 residues. Germline CDR1 is SGHRS and CDR2 is YFSETQ. Trimming removed 4 bases at V and 7 bases at J, with 8 bases between. The CDR3 coding sequence is TGCGCCAGCAGCGTTTACGGGACCCAGTACTTC. Its protein is CASSVYGTQYF. The whole variable domain, remainder taken from reference TRBV5-1 and TRBJ2-5, is KAGVTQTPRYLIKTRGQQVTLSCSPISGHRSVSWYQQTPGQGLQFLFEYFSETQRNKGNFPGRFSGRQFSNSRSEMNVSTLELGDSALYLCASSVYGTQYFGPGTRLLVL.

The chain carries TRBV7-2 and TRBJ2-1; 8 bases are a match to TRBD2. The germline V gene encodes CDR1 SGHTA and CDR2 FQGNSA. With 2 bases clipped from V and 0 bases from J, the junction kept 9 bases outside the gene matches. The CDR3 contains 18 residues. The CDR3 DNA follows: TGTGCCAGCAGCTTACGAATTAGCGGGGTAGGCTCCTACAATGAGCAGTTCTTC. It codes for CASSLRISGVGSYNEQFF. The full variable domain, in which reference TRBV7-2 and TRBJ2-1 provide the parts outside the CDR3, is GAGVSQSPSNKVTEKGKDVELRCDPISGHTALYWYRQSLGQGLEFLIYFQGNSAPDKSGLPSDRFSAERTGGSVSTLTIQRTQQEDSAVYLCASSLRISGVGSYNEQFFGPGTRLTVL.

This clone was found a few times. The gene calls are TRBV3-1 (or the pseudogene TRBV3-2) and TRBJ2-2; 11 positions match TRBD2. This CDR3 region has 14 residues. Germline lookup yields CDR1 LGHDT and CDR2 YNNKEL (reference sequence). The V segment lost 4 bases and the J segment 5 bases; nucleotides outside the gene matches: 0. The CDR3 sequence is CASSRTSGTGELFF. CDR3 bases: TGTGCCAGCAGCCGGACTAGCGGGACCGGGGAGCTGTTTTTT.

The CDR3 DNA reads TGTGCCAGCAGGAGGCAGTCGAACACCGGGGAGCTGTTTTTT. Protein sequence: CASRRQSNTGELFF. This rearrangement joins TRBV27 to TRBJ2-2, with D unresolved. The germline CDR1 and CDR2 sequences are MNHEY and SMNVEV (reference sequence). This CDR3 comprises 14 residues. V lost 6 bases, J lost 0 bases, and 8 bases lay in between.

The chain uses TRBV9 and TRBJ2-1, with D possibly matching TRBD1 (6 bases). The CDR3 spans 13 residues. The V and J ends lost 1 base and 6 bases respectively, with 8 bases between them. Germline loops: CDR1 SGDLS, CDR2 YYNGEE. CDR3 sequence reads: CASSVQGTNEQFF. CDR3 nucleotides: TGTGCCAGCAGCGTACAGGGGACCAATGAGCAGTTCTTC.

This rearrangement joins TRBV7-8 to TRBJ1-1, with 8 bases aligning to TRBD1. Germline loops: CDR1 SGHVS, CDR2 FQNEAQ. The CDR3 runs 16 residues. The V gene end was trimmed by 4 bases and the J gene end by 3 bases; junction bases not matched to a gene: 10. In DNA form, the CDR3 reads TGTGCCAGCAGCTGGAGGAGCAGGGGGCAGTACACTGAAGCTTTCTTT. Protein: CASSWRSRGQYTEAFF.

This chain joins TRBV6-5 and TRBJ1-2; D unclear. CDR3 length equals 16 residues. The germline CDR1 and CDR2 sequences are MNHEY and SVGAGI. With 2 bases removed from V and 2 bases from J, the gap between germline ends came to 15 bases. This chain's CDR3 is CASSYTYSGSNYGYTF. CDR3 sequence (DNA): TGTGCCAGCAGTTACACTTATTCCGGGTCGAACTATGGCTACACCTTC.

This chain links TRBV27 with TRBJ2-5; TRBD2 agrees at 8 bases. The J segment lost 7 bases and the V segment lost 2 bases, leaving 9 bases of the junction unmatched. CDR1 MNHEY and CDR2 SMNVEV come from the germline V gene (reference sequence). The CDR3 extends over 15 amino acids. The CDR3 reads CASSLGLALLGTQYF. CDR3 nucleotides: TGTGCCAGCAGTTTAGGACTAGCTCTTCTAGGGACCCAGTACTTC.

The chain combines TRBV25-1 with TRBJ1-4, with TRBD1 matching 8 bases. CDR1 MGHDK and CDR2 SYGVNS come from the germline V gene. The CDR3 is 14 residues long. V was pared by 9 bases and J by 2 bases, with 5 bases of the junction left unmatched. The CDR3 bases are TGTGCCAGTCTGCAGGGGGCGACTAATGAAAAACTGTTTTTT. This codes for CASLQGATNEKLFF. Together with reference TRBV25-1 and TRBJ1-4, the CDR3 gives the full variable domain: EADIYQTPRYLVIGTGKKITLECSQTMGHDKMYWYQQDPGMELHLIHYSYGVNSTEKGDLSSESTVSRIRTEHFPLTLESARPSHTSQYLCASLQGATNEKLFFGSGTQLSVL.

This clone has just a few counts. V is TRBV19 and J is TRBJ2-2; D unresolved. The CDR3 is 14 residues long. Germline CDR1 reads LNHDA; CDR2 reads SQIVND (reference sequence). V lost 4 bases and J 1 base, leaving 7 bases between the germline ends. The CDR3 region has the DNA TGTGCCAGTAGTACCCGTTGGAACACCGGGGAGCTGTTTTTT. Protein sequence: CASSTRWNTGELFF.

The chain recombines TRBV5-4 with TRBJ2-3, with TRBD2 as a possible D gene (5 bases). V lost 4 bases, J lost 2 bases, and 11 bases lay in between. Germline V lookup: CDR1 SGHNT, CDR2 YYREEE (reference sequence). The CDR3 extends over 14 amino acids. The CDR3 here is CASSHSGTTDTQYF. CDR3 DNA: TGTGCCAGCAGCCACAGCGGAACCACAGATACGCAGTATTTT.

The J gene is TRBJ2-1, the V gene TRBV7-8; possibly TRBD2 for D (6 bases). CDR1 SGHVS and CDR2 FQNEAQ come from the germline V gene. The CDR3 extends over 16 amino acids. V lost 0 bases, J lost 8 bases, and 17 bases lay in between. CDR3: CASSLATGSRGYEQFF. The CDR3 DNA reads TGTGCCAGCAGCTTAGCCACCGGGAGTAGGGGCTATGAGCAGTTCTTC.

The chain has TRBV19 and TRBJ2-7, with 8 bases identical to TRBD1. The germline V gene has CDR1 LNHDA and CDR2 SQIVND (reference sequence). This CDR3 region has 17 residues. The V segment lost 4 bases and the J segment 2 bases; nucleotides outside the gene matches: 13. The CDR3 is CASSRGASGGGPYEQYF. In DNA form, the CDR3 reads TGTGCCAGTAGTAGGGGGGCCTCAGGGGGCGGCCCCTACGAGCAGTACTTC.

V gene TRBV19 combines with J gene TRBJ2-5, with TRBD2 identical over 14 bases. The length of the CDR3 is 16 residues. The trim removed 5 bases at V and 4 bases at J, leaving 6 bases unmatched. Per the germline V gene, CDR1 is LNHDA and CDR2 is SQIVND (reference sequence). The CDR3 region has the DNA TGTGCCAGTAGTCGTGGGACTAGCGGGGGAGTAGAGACCCAGTACTTC. Encoded protein: CASSRGTSGGVETQYF. The entire variable domain, with the rest obtained from reference TRBV19 and TRBJ2-5, is as follows: DGGITQSPKYLFRKEGQNVTLSCEQNLNHDAMYWYRQDPGQGLRLIYYSQIVNDFQKGDIAEGYSVSREKKESFPLTVTSAQKNPTAFYLCASSRGTSGGVETQYFGPGTRLLVL.

The J gene is TRBJ2-7, the V gene TRBV6-5, with no clear D. CDR1 MNHEY and CDR2 SVGAGI come from the germline V gene. V was clipped by 0 bases and J by 0 bases, with 6 bases between them. CDR3 length: 14 amino acids. The CDR3: CASSYSYSSYEQYF. DNA for the CDR3: TGTGCCAGCAGTTACTCGTACAGCTCCTACGAGCAGTACTTC.

The chain joins TRBV5-5 to TRBJ1-6; D call uncertain. V was shortened by 3 bases and J by 10 bases, with 11 bases between the two germline ends. Germline CDR1 is SGHKS and CDR2 is YYEKEE (reference sequence). The CDR3 sequence is 13 residues long. CDR3 residues: CASSSWTGSPLHF. In DNA, the CDR3 is TGTGCCAGCAGCTCCTGGACGGGGTCACCCCTCCACTTT.